This TCR beta chain emerged from a study of cytomegalovirus exposure and HLA in healthy donors. As for this clone: Its cognate antigen is unknown.

Points from the study as a whole: Most TCR beta V segments were productive about 87% or about 30% of the time in an earlier analysis. The authors enumerated over 150 TCR beta chains as linked to cytomegalovirus.

Both 60 Vbeta primers and 13 Jbeta primers went into the PCR. Repertoires were generated with immunoSEQ multiplex PCR, while TCRdb's copy carries only in-frame clones and drops some. The sample holds under 300,000 clones, 85% to 95% seen once. Germline V gives CDR1 SGHDN, CDR2 FVKESK. The CDR3 length is 16 residues. V was clipped by 1 base and J by 7 bases; unmatched bases: 8. The sequenced sample consisted of PBMCs. This receptor was obtained from a girl aged 2 to 10 in good health and CMV-seronegative. The gene calls are TRBV14 and TRBJ2-1; 9 nucleotides match TRBD1. The CDR3 bases are TGTGCCAGCAGCCAAGGGTATGGACAGGGGTTGAATGAGCAGTTCTTC. Its translation: CASSQGYGQGLNEQFF.